This TCR beta chain was identified during a study of CD8 T cells in Susac syndrome (dated by TCRdb to the late 2010s). Regarding the complete study: Among the sequenced Susac syndrome patients, about six had clinically active disease and 8 or 9 were in clinical remission. Susac syndrome patients were therapy-naive, on corticosteroids (some also receiving IVIg), or on IVIg alone at blood withdrawal. The study used repertoire sequencing to test whether antigen drove CD8+ T cell activation and differentiation in Susac syndrome. The study compared CD8+ T cell repertoire clonality among about a dozen healthy donors, approximately 14 Susac syndrome patients and fewer than 19 multiple sclerosis patients. The full study reports these points: The study acknowledged that relatively few individuals were included in the TCR sequencing and HLA analysis. Susac syndrome CD8+ repertoires showed clonal expansion, highest in CD8+ TEMRA cells and greater in clinically active than remitting patients. In the total CD8+ and CD8+ TEMRA repertoires, about 16 and five Susac-specific public clones, respectively, were identified.

RNA was extracted using the RNeasy kit, and about 0.5 to 1 ug of the RNA was reverse transcribed with random hexamers. TCR beta CDR3 regions were amplified with the immunoSEQ multiplex PCR assay covering 54 Vbeta and 13 Jbeta segments. PCR amplification bias was corrected by using a synthetic template baseline for primer optimization and computational correction. The source study handled its data this way. Only productive sequences were kept, with reads annotated to V, D and J genes according to IMGT and analyzed in immunoSEQ Analyzer. To calculate clonality, Shannon entropy was normalized by log2 of the number of productive unique sequences and then subtracted from one. For each patient and control, public and private clones were evaluated among the 100 most prevalent clones. Susac-specific clones were defined as absent from healthy and MS cohorts, over a thousand published viral clones and other ImmuneACCESS disease sequences. The raw public data were reprocessed by TCRdb itself: fastp quality trimming at Q25, MiXCR clonotype calling, in-frame beta chains only. When rows share a CDR3 protein, they turn into one entry using the most common DNA and genes. Here the V and J calls rest on TCRdb's processing, not on the authors' analysis. Counted in this sample were about 120,000 distinct CDR3 sequences; just under 95% of them appeared once. The ten largest clonotypes hold around 0.21% of the sample.

High-throughput TCR beta sequencing profiled peripheral blood CD8+ and CD4+ T cells from healthy donors, Susac syndrome patients and multiple sclerosis patients. Susac syndrome patients met recently defined diagnostic criteria for definite or probable disease. CD8+ TEMRA cells were enriched by FACS, while bulk CD8+ and CD4+ T cells were purified by magnetic negative isolation. Blood was collected in EDTA tubes and processed within 24 hours, with PBMCs isolated through density gradient centrifugation. PBMCs destined for TCR sequencing were cryopreserved in liquid nitrogen and later thawed in a 37 °C water bath. Purity of sorted or isolated CD4+, CD8+ and CD8+ TEMRA cells was at least 90%. At the junction V is shortened by 5 bases and J by 9 bases, with 16 bases in between. Its CDR3 holds 13 amino acids, cysteine through phenylalanine. Only the CDR3 portion is preserved as DNA: 39 bases, with reading frame beginning at the first base.

Note on this clonotype: The clone's antigen remains unknown. Base-call qualities are not available, and no considerably larger clone is one nucleotide away.

The TCR sequence derives from a human donor with Susac syndrome. The material sequenced was CD8+ T cells from PBMCs. The rearranged segments are TRBV12-3 or TRBV12-4 and TRBJ1-2; the D segment could be TRBD1, given 5 matching bases. The CDR3 corresponds to CASSTGAPISYTF. The DNA reads as follows: TGTGCCAGCAGTACCGGGGCCCCAATAAGCTACACCTTC.